Shown below are 28 T cell receptor beta chains from a single sample sequenced in a study of response to subunit inactivated influenza vaccine. TCRdb reprocessed the RT-PCR reads with MiXCR, giving one entry per CDR3 protein. This repertoire shows about half a million distinct CDR3 sequences, about 10% found once; its top ten account for less than 15%. Sequences were derived from PBMCs from blood, sampled about 40 days after vaccination. The receptors were gathered from a man aged 50-60 years who received an inactivated influenza vaccine.

This clonotype has more than one count but fewer than ten. V is TRBV7-7 and J is TRBJ2-5, with TRBD2 matching over 9 bases. J lost 2 bases, V lost 1 base, and 11 bases had no gene match. Germline lookup yields CDR1 SSHAT and CDR2 FNYEAQ (reference sequence). This CDR3 is 18 amino acids long. The CDR3: CASSLETSGFAGQETQYF. CDR3 DNA sequence: TGTGCCAGCAGCTTAGAAACTAGCGGGTTCGCAGGTCAAGAGACCCAGTACTTC. The entire variable domain, with the rest obtained from reference TRBV7-7 and TRBJ2-5, is as follows: GAGVSQSPRYKVTKRGQDVTLRCDPISSHATLYWYQQALGQGPEFLTYFNYEAQPDKSGLPSDRFSAERPEGSISTLTIQRTEQRDSAMYRCASSLETSGFAGQETQYFGPGTRLLVL.

The chain combines TRBV7-2 with TRBJ2-5, with a weak D call TRBD1 (6 bases). The length of the CDR3 is 13 residues. Germline V CDR1 and CDR2: SGHTA, FQGNSA. The V end lost 5 bases, the J end lost 5 bases, and 12 bases lay between the germline ends. For the CDR3, the DNA is TGTGCCAGCAGCCCAAGACAGGTGGAGACCCAGTACTTC. Translated: CASSPRQVETQYF.

The genes are TRBV6-5 and TRBJ1-1, with D maybe TRBD1 (5 bases). V lost 0 bases and J lost 6, with 5 bases in between. The CDR3 totals 12 residues. Per germline, CDR1 MNHEY and CDR2 SVGAGI. The CDR3 DNA follows: TGTGCCAGCAGTTACTCAGGGGCTGAAGCTTTCTTT. Its protein is CASSYSGAEAFF.

J is TRBJ1-1 and V is TRBV7-2; D uncertain. CDR1 is SGHTA, CDR2 FQGNSA, per germline. V was clipped by 5 bases and J by 4 bases, with 14 bases between them. The length of the CDR3 is 14 residues. The chain's CDR3 is CASSGRMRGTEAFF. For the CDR3, the DNA is TGTGCCAGCAGCGGGAGAATGAGAGGCACTGAAGCTTTCTTT.

This clonotype was found many times. The chain couples TRBV5-1 to TRBJ2-5, with a tentative D call TRBD2 (6 bases). CDR1 and CDR2 from the germline V gene are SGHRS and YFSETQ. The germline V and J ends were trimmed by 5 bases and 5 bases, with 16 bases remaining between them. This CDR3 spans 14 amino acids. CDR3: CASRIGGIKETQYF. The CDR3 bases are TGCGCCAGCAGGATCGGAGGGATCAAGGAGACCCAGTACTTC.

Only a few counts were recorded for this clonotype. The rearrangement links TRBV20-1 to TRBJ1-5; 7 nucleotides align to TRBD1. This CDR3 comprises 16 residues. The V gene end was trimmed by 3 bases and the J gene end by 0 bases; junction bases not matched to a gene: 8. In germline, CDR1 is DFQATT, CDR2 SNEGSKA (reference sequence). CDR3 protein: CSASDRARYSNQPQHF. In DNA form, the CDR3 reads TGCAGTGCTAGTGACAGGGCCAGATATAGCAATCAGCCCCAGCATTTT.

This clonotype was counted only a few times. Here the CDR3 DNA reads TGTGCCAGCAGTGACCCCGGGACAGGCCTCAACGAGCAGTACTTC. Its protein is CASSDPGTGLNEQYF. The rearrangement links TRBV12-3 or TRBV12-4 to TRBJ2-7; 8 bases agree with TRBD1. CDR3 length: 15 amino acids. The ends lost 5 bases at V and 5 bases at J; junction bases unmatched: 11.

The table lists this clonotype with many counts. The chain combines TRBV10-3 with TRBJ1-2, with D unresolved. Germline V gives CDR1 ENHRY, CDR2 SYGVKD. The CDR3 covers 13 residues. Trimming left V 4 bases short and J 8 bases short, with 14 bases between. The CDR3 region has the DNA TGTGCCATCAGTGCCCGAGTTGGGGAGGGCTACACCTTC. Its translation is CAISARVGEGYTF.

This clonotype was picked up a small number of times. The chain uses TRBV20-1 and TRBJ2-7, with TRBD1 matching over 7 bases. V was pared by 3 bases and J by 5 bases, with 7 bases of the junction left unmatched. The germline V gene encodes CDR1 DFQATT and CDR2 SNEGSKA (reference sequence). The CDR3 is 13 residues long. The DNA of the CDR3 is TGCAGTGCTAGTATAGGGGGCTTGGACGAGCAGTACTTC. This codes for CSASIGGLDEQYF.

A few counts support this clonotype. The V gene is TRBV11-2, the J gene TRBJ2-1, with 8 positions matching TRBD2. The CDR3 runs 15 residues. V lost 6 bases and J lost 7; bases outside the gene matches: 11. From germline, CDR1 is SGHAT and CDR2 FQNNGV. In DNA form, the CDR3 reads TGTGCCAGCAGTTCGTTAGCGGGGTGGATGAATGAGCAGTTCTTC. It specifies CASSSLAGWMNEQFF.

J is TRBJ2-5 and V is TRBV5-1, with 14 bases that match TRBD2. Germline V gene data show CDR1 as SGHRS and CDR2 as YFSETQ. V shed 0 bases and J 1 base; nucleotides not matched to a gene: 2. The CDR3 extends over 17 amino acids. CDR3 residues: CASSLAGTSGGQETQYF. CDR3 nucleotides: TGCGCCAGCAGCTTGGCCGGGACTAGCGGGGGCCAAGAGACCCAGTACTTC.

This clonotype has only a few counts. The V call is TRBV12-3 or TRBV12-4, the J call TRBJ2-7; D ambiguous. V was pared by 3 bases and J by 7 bases, with 10 bases between. The CDR3 contains 12 residues. The CDR3 is CASSFEVGEQYF. DNA of the CDR3: TGTGCCAGCAGTTTCGAGGTCGGAGAGCAGTACTTC.

In this sample, this clonotype turned up a few times. One end of the junction varies from germline; a read error may be responsible. The chain couples TRBV15 to TRBJ2-2, with 10 bases that match TRBD1. The germline gives CDR1 LNHNV, CDR2 YYDKDF (reference sequence). CDR3 size: 15 residues. The chain's CDR3 is CATSKGQGNAGELFF. DNA of the CDR3: TGTGCCACCAGCAAGGGACAGGGGAACGCCGGGGAGCTGTTTTTT.

This clonotype was seen many times. The rearrangement joins TRBV15 to TRBJ2-3; D unclear. Germline CDR1 and CDR2: LNHNV and YYDKDF (reference sequence). The CDR3 contains 15 residues. Trimming took off 0 bases at V and 2 bases at J, with 9 bases between the two ends. CDR3 sequence reads: CATSRDRVVTDTQYF. CDR3 in DNA: TGTGCCACCAGCAGAGATAGGGTCGTCACAGATACGCAGTATTTT.

This clonotype showed up many times. The genes are TRBV12-3 or TRBV12-4 and TRBJ2-7; TRBD1 agrees at 10 bases. The CDR3 has 14 residues. The V and J ends lost 6 bases and 7 bases, in that order; junction bases with no gene match: 9. The CDR3 loop is CASSPRQGASEQYF. The CDR3 coding sequence is TGTGCCAGCAGCCCCCGACAGGGGGCGAGTGAGCAGTACTTC.

This chain joins TRBV15 and TRBJ2-1, with D perhaps given as TRBD1 or TRBD2 (5 bases each). CDR3 length: 17 amino acids. CDR1 is LNHNV and CDR2 is YYDKDF in the germline V gene (reference sequence). With 3 bases removed from V and 0 bases from J, the gap between germline ends came to 15 bases. The CDR3 region has the DNA TGTGCCACCAGCAGGCCCAGCCCAGGGAGCTCCTACAATGAGCAGTTCTTC. Its protein is CATSRPSPGSSYNEQFF.

The sample holds a few counts of this clonotype. The rearrangement joins TRBV5-5 to TRBJ2-2; weak D call: TRBD2 (5 bases). The CDR3 is made up of 13 amino acids. Germline CDR1 and CDR2: SGHKS and YYEKEE (reference sequence). The V end was cut by 0 bases, the J end by 7 bases, with 7 bases between. The CDR3 nucleotides are TGTGCCAGCAGCTTGGGGGAGATCGGGGAGCTGTTTTTT. Protein: CASSLGEIGELFF.

A remark on this clonotype: The junction shows a germline mismatch at one end, possibly a read error. The chain employs TRBV12-3 or TRBV12-4 and TRBJ1-5; D is undetermined. The CDR3 loop spans 14 amino acids. Here the CDR3 DNA reads TGTGCCAGCAGTGGAGGGAGTAGCGATCAGCCCCAGCATTTT. It codes for CASSGGSSDQPQHF.

Ten or more counts support this clonotype. The V call is TRBV9, the J call TRBJ1-1, with 9 bases aligning to TRBD1. The CDR3 runs 15 residues. V lost 1 base to trimming and J lost 6 bases; unmatched junction nucleotides: 7. Germline V gives CDR1 SGDLS, CDR2 YYNGEE. CDR3 in amino acids: CASSVSPGQGAEAFF. The CDR3, as DNA: TGTGCCAGCAGCGTATCCCCGGGACAGGGCGCTGAAGCTTTCTTT.

The J gene is TRBJ2-7, the V gene TRBV23-1, with D perhaps being TRBD1 or TRBD2 (5 bases each). TRBV23-1 is reported as an ORF; its role is uncertain. V lost 3 bases to trimming and J lost 3 bases, with 15 bases between them. The CDR3 is 15 residues long. The CDR3, as DNA: TGCGCCAGCAGTCATCCCCAGGGACCCGTCTACGAGCAGTACTTC. The encoded protein is CASSHPQGPVYEQYF.

This clonotype was recorded a few times. The V call is TRBV6-1, the J call TRBJ2-7; 11 bases agree with TRBD2. Germline lookup yields CDR1 MNHNS and CDR2 SASEGT. The CDR3 has 13 amino acids. J was trimmed by 6 bases and V by 6 bases; bases with no gene match: 4. The CDR3 DNA reads TGTGCCAGCAGGATAGCGGGGGGGCTCGAGCAGTACTTC. This translates into CASRIAGGLEQYF.

The V call is TRBV7-9, the J call TRBJ2-1, with a possible D match to TRBD1 (6 bases). This CDR3 has 12 residues. The V gene lost 3 bases and the J gene lost 6 bases, with 6 bases spanning the gap. CDR1 and CDR2 from the germline V gene are SEHNR and FQNEAQ (reference sequence). The CDR3 is CASSFRGNEQFF. The CDR3 region has the DNA TGTGCCAGCAGCTTCAGGGGCAATGAGCAGTTCTTC.

The chain carries TRBV20-1 and TRBJ2-3; 7 bases map to TRBD2. V lost 4 bases, J lost 0 bases, and 4 bases stayed unmatched. The length of the CDR3 is 14 residues. Per germline, CDR1 DFQATT and CDR2 SNEGSKA (reference sequence). The CDR3 spells CSAKSGTSTDTQYF. In DNA, the CDR3 is TGCAGTGCTAAGAGCGGGACTAGCACAGATACGCAGTATTTT.

This clonotype was picked up a small number of times. The chain uses TRBV11-3 and TRBJ2-2; the D is unclear. V was cut by 0 bases and J by 3 bases, with 2 bases left in between. Germline assignment: CDR1 SGHNT and CDR2 YENEEA. This CDR3 is 13 amino acids long. The chain's CDR3 is CASSLDYTGELFF. As DNA, the CDR3 is TGTGCCAGCAGCTTAGATTACACCGGGGAGCTGTTTTTT.

This clonotype was recorded at least ten times. V gene TRBV5-5 combines with J gene TRBJ1-3; D is unresolved. CDR3 length: 16 amino acids. The V end was cut by 0 bases, the J end by 0 bases, with 10 bases between. Per the germline V gene, CDR1 is SGHKS and CDR2 is YYEKEE (reference sequence). CDR3 region: CASSLGWRSSGNTIYF. The CDR3 DNA is TGTGCCAGCAGCTTGGGGTGGAGGAGCTCTGGAAACACCATATATTTT.

V and J are TRBV28 and TRBJ1-4; unclear D gene. The CDR3 contains 17 residues. Per germline, CDR1 MDHEN and CDR2 SYDVKM. V shed 2 bases and J shed 0 bases, with 13 bases lying between them. The CDR3 nucleotides are TGTGCCAGCAGTTTAGGTGGCAGGATTGCAACTAATGAAAAACTGTTTTTT. Translating it yields CASSLGGRIATNEKLFF.

This clonotype was counted at least ten times. CDR3 protein: CSVESGRMGNEQFF. The CDR3 bases are TGCAGCGTGGAAAGCGGGAGGATGGGCAATGAGCAGTTCTTC. This chain uses TRBV29-1 with TRBJ2-1, with TRBD2 matching over 9 bases. Germline lookup yields CDR1 SQVTM and CDR2 ANQGSEA. The CDR3 runs to 14 residues. After removal of 6 bases from V and 6 bases from J, the junction contained 9 bases not matched to a gene.

There are a few counts of this clonotype. V is TRBV6-4 and J is TRBJ1-2, with 7 bases fitting TRBD1. This CDR3 comprises 14 residues. Germline V gene lookup returns CDR1 MRHNA and CDR2 SNTAGT. Trimming took 6 bases from V and 8 from J; bases not matched to a gene: 12. The CDR3: CASRRTGDQGGYTF. The CDR3 bases are TGTGCCAGCAGAAGAACAGGGGATCAGGGCGGCTACACCTTC.